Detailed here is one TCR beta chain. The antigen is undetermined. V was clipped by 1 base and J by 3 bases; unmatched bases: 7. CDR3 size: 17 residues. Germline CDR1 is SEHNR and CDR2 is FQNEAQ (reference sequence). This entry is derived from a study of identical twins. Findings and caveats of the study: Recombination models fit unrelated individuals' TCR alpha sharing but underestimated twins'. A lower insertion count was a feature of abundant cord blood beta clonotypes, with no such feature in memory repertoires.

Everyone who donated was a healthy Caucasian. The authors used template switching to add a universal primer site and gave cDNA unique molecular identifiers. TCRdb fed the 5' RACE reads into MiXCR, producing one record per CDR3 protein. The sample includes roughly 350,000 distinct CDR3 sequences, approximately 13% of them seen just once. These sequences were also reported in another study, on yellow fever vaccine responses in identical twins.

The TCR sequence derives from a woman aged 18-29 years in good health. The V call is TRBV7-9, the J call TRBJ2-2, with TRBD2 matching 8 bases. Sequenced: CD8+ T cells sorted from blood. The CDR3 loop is CASSLDVGGADTGELFF. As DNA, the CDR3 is TGTGCCAGCAGCTTAGACGTCGGGGGGGCAGACACCGGGGAGCTGTTTTTT.